The 3 T cell receptor beta chains presented below share a single source sample, sequenced in a study of T cells in localized non-small cell lung cancer. Generated by immunoSEQ multiplex PCR, the TCRdb table keeps only in-frame clones and is missing some. The table shows around 12,000 clones, with about 30% occurring only once. The sequences come from lung tumor tissue, collected before any cancer treatment. The receptors derive from a female donor over 55 with stage I lung adenocarcinoma.

The CDR3 region has the DNA TGTGCCAGCAGCGAGGCAGGGGGCCTTGAAGATACGCAGTATTTT. Amino acid sequence: CASSEAGGLEDTQYF. The V and J genes are TRBV9 and TRBJ2-3; 8 bases map to TRBD1. CDR1 is SGDLS and CDR2 is YYNGEE in the germline V gene. The CDR3 has 15 amino acids. J gave up 5 bases and V 3 bases, and 8 bases lay outside the gene matches.

The table lists this clone with a few counts. The chain uses TRBV6-8 and TRBJ1-6, with D unclear. Per germline, CDR1 MNHGY and CDR2 SAAAGT. The CDR3 spans 14 residues. The V and J ends lost 8 bases and 3 bases respectively, with 11 bases between them. CDR3 loop: CASCERLYNSPLHF. The CDR3, as DNA: TGTGCCAGCTGCGAGCGCCTCTATAATTCACCCCTCCACTTT.

This clone was seen only a few times. The chain uses TRBV9 and TRBJ1-2, with D maybe TRBD1 (5 bases). CDR1 SGDLS and CDR2 YYNGEE come from the germline V gene. The V end lost 6 bases, the J end lost 4 bases, and 10 bases lay between the germline ends. The CDR3 runs to 12 residues. The CDR3: CASNPGTYGYTF. Written as DNA, the CDR3 is TGTGCCAGCAACCCTGGGACCTATGGCTACACCTTC.